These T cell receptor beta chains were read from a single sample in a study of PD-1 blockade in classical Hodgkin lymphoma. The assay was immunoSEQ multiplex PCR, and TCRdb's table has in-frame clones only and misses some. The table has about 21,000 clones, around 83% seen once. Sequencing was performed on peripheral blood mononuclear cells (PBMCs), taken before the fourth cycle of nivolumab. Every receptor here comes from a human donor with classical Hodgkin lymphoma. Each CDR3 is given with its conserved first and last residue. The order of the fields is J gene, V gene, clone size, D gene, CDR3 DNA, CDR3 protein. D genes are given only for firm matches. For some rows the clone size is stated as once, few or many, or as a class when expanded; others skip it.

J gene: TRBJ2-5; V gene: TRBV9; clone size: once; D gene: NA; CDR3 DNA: TGTGCCAGCAGCGTAGTAGGGGAGTACCAAGAGACCCAGTACTTC; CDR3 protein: CASSVVGEYQETQYF
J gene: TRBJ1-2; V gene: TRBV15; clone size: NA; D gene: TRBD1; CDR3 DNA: TGTGCCACCAGCAGAGAGGGACAGGGATTGTATGGCTACACCTTC; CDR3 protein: CATSREGQGLYGYTF
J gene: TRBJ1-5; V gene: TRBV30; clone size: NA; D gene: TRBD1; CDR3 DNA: TGTGCCTGGTCGACAGGGACACCTCAGCCCCAGCATTTT; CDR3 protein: CAWSTGTPQPQHF
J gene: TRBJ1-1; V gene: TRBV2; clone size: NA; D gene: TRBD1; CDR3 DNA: TGTGCCAGTCCGCGGGACAGTCTGAACACTGAAGCTTTCTTT; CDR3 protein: CASPRDSLNTEAFF
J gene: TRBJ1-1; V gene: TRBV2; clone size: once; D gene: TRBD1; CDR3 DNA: TGTGCCAGCAGTTGGGACAGGGAATACACTGAAGCTTTCTTT; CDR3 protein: CASSWDREYTEAFF
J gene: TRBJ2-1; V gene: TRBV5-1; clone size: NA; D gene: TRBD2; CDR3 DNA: TGCGCCAGCAGCTTTAGCGGGGGCTCCTACAATGAGCAGTTCTTC; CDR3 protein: CASSFSGGSYNEQFF
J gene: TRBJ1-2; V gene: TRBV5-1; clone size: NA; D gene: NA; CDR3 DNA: TGCGCCAGCAGCTTGGCCCAGACAATGGAAGGCTACACCTTC; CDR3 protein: CASSLAQTMEGYTF
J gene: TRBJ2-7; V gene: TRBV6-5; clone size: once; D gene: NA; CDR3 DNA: TGTGCCAGCAGTTACTCGCGTACGAGTGGGCAGTACTTC; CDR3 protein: CASSYSRTSGQYF
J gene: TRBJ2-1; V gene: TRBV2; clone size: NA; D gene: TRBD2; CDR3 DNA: TGTGCCAGCAGTGAAGTAGCTAGCGGGAGGGCCTCGGGTGAGCAGTTCTTC; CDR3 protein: CASSEVASGRASGEQFF
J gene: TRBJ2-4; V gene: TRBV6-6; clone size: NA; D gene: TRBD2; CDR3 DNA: TGTGCCAGCAGTTATCTAGCGGGGGGGGCCAAAAACATTCAGTACTTC; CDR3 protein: CASSYLAGGAKNIQYF
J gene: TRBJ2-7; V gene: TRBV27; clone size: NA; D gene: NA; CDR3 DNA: TGTGCCAGCAGTTCCCGGACTAATCACTACGAGCAGTACTTC; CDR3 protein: CASSSRTNHYEQYF
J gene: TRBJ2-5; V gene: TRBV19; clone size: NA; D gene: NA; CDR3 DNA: TGTGCCAGTAGTCCAAGGGGCGGAGAGACCCAGTACTTC; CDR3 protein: CASSPRGGETQYF
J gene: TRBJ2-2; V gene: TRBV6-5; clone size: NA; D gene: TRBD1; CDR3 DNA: TGTGCCAGCAGATGGGACAGGGTCACCGGGGAGCTGTTTTTT; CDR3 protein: CASRWDRVTGELFF
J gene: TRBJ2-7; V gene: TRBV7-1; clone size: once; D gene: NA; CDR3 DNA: TGTGCCAGCAGCTTAACCGGCCACGAGCAGTACTTC; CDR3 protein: CASSLTGHEQYF
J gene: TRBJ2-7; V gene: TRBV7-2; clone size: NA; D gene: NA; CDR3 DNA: TGTGCCAGCAGCTTAGCGGGCAGGGCCGACGAGCAGTACTTC; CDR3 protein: CASSLAGRADEQYF
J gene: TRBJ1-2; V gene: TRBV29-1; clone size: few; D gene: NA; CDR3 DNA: TGCAGCGTGGAACGGGACGGGGGTGGCTACACCTTC; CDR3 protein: CSVERDGGGYTF
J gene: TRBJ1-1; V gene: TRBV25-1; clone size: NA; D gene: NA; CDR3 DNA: TGTGCCAGCAGCCGGAACACTGAAGCTTTCTTT; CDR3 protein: CASSRNTEAFF
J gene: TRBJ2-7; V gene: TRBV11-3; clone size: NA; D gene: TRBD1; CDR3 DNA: TGTGCCAGCAGCGTAGGGACAGTGGATTTCGCCGAGCAGTACTTC; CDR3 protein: CASSVGTVDFAEQYF
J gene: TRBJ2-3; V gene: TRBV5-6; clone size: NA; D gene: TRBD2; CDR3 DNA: TGTGCCAGCAGCTTGAGGCTAGCGGGGGGGCTAAGCACAGATACGCAGTATTTT; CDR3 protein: CASSLRLAGGLSTDTQYF
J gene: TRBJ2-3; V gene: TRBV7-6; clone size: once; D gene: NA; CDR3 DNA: TGTGCCAGCAACCCTCTGAACACAGATACGCAGTATTTT; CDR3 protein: CASNPLNTDTQYF
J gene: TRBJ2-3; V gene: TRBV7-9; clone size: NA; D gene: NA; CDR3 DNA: TGTGCCAGCAGCCCCACAGATACGCAGTATTTT; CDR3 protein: CASSPTDTQYF
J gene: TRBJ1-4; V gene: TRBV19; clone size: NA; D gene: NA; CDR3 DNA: TGTGCCAGTAGTGCCCGGCAGGGTGCTGAAAAACTGTTTTTT; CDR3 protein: CASSARQGAEKLFF
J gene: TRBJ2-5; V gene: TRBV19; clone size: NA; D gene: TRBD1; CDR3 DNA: TGTGCCAGTAGTATACTCGGGACAGGGGGAGGGGGGACCCAGTACTTC; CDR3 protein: CASSILGTGGGGTQYF
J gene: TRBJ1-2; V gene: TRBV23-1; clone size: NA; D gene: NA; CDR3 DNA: TGCGCCAGCAGTGACCACGGTCCTTATGGCTACACCTTC; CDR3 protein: CASSDHGPYGYTF
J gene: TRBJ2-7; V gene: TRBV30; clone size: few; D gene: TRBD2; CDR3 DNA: TGTGCCTGGGACGGGGCGGGGGGAAGCTCCTACGAGCAGTACTTC; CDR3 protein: CAWDGAGGSSYEQYF
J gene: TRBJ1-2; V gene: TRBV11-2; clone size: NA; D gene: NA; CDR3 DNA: TGTGCCAGCAGCTTAGAAGTCTCGGTCTATGGCTACACCTTC; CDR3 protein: CASSLEVSVYGYTF
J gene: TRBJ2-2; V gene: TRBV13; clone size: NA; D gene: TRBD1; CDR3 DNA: TGTGCCAGCAGCCTTCGGACAGGGAACACCGGGGAGCTGTTTTTT; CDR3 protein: CASSLRTGNTGELFF
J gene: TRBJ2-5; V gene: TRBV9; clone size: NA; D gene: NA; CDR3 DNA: TGTGCCAGCAGCGTTTCTCTCCAAGAGACCCAGTACTTC; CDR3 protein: CASSVSLQETQYF
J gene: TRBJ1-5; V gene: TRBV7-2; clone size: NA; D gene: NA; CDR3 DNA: TGTGCCAGCAGCTTAGTTCTGGGGGCGCAGGATCAGCCCCAGCATTTT; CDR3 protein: CASSLVLGAQDQPQHF
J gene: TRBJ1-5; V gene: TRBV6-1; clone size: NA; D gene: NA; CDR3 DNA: TGTGCCAGCAGTGGTGGGGGTCAGCCCCAGCATTTT; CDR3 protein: CASSGGGQPQHF
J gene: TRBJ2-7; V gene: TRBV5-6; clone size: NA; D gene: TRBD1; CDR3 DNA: TGTGCCAGCAGCTTGGGACCCGGGACAGCCTCCTACGAGCAGTACTTC; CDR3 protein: CASSLGPGTASYEQYF
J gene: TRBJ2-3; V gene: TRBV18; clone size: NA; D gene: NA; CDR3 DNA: TGTGCCAGCTCACCACCGCTACAGGGCGCAGATACGCAGTATTTT; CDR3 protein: CASSPPLQGADTQYF
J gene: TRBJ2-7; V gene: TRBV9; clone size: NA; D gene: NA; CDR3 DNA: TGTGCCAGCAGCGTAGGGGGAGATGGCTACGAGCAGTACTTC; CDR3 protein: CASSVGGDGYEQYF
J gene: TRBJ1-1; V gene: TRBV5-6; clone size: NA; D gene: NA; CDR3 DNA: TGTGCCAGCAGCTTGGCGGCTCGGGATGAAGCTTTCTTT; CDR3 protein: CASSLAARDEAFF
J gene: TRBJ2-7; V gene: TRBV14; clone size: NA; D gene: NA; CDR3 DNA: TGTGCCAGCAGCCAAGGAGGGGGGGCTAAGTTCTACGAGCAGTACTTC; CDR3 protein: CASSQGGGAKFYEQYF
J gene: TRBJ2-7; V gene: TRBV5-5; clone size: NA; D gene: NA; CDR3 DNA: TGTGCCAGCAGCTTGTTGCCAGGGTATGGCTCCTACGAGCAGTACTTC; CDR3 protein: CASSLLPGYGSYEQYF
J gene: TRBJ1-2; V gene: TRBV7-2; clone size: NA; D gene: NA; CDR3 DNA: TGTGCCAGCAGCTTAAGGGGTAGCTATGGCTACACCTTC; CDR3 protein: CASSLRGSYGYTF
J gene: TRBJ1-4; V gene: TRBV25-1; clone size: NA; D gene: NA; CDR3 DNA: TGTGCCAGCAGTGAATATAGGGGTCGGAGGAAAGAAAAACTGTTTTTT; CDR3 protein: CASSEYRGRRKEKLFF
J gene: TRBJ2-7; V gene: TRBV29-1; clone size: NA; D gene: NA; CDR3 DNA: TGCAGCGTTGAAGACGGACAGACATCCGGCTACGAGCAGTACTTC; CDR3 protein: CSVEDGQTSGYEQYF
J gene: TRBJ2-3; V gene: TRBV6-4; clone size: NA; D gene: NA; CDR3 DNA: TGTGCCAGCAGTGACGAGGCCAGCACAGATACGCAGTATTTT; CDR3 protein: CASSDEASTDTQYF
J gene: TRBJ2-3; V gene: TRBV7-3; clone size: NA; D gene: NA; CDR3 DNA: TGTGCCAGCAGCTACGGCCAAGGCACAGATACGCAGTATTTT; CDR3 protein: CASSYGQGTDTQYF
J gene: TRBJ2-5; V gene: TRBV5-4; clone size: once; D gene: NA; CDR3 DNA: TGTGCCAGCAGCTTCCCACAGACTAAAGAGACCCAGTACTTC; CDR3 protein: CASSFPQTKETQYF
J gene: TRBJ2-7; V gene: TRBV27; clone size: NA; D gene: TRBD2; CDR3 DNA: TGTGCCAGCAGGGTCCTAGCGGGAGGAGGGGAGCAGTACTTC; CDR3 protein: CASRVLAGGGEQYF
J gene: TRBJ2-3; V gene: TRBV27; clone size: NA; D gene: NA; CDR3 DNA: TGTGCCAGCAGTCCCAAGCCCTTGGGGGGCCAGGGACCAGATACGCAGTATTTT; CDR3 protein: CASSPKPLGGQGPDTQYF